This T cell receptor beta chain was recovered during a study of regulatory T cells in long-lasting Graves disease. Time point defined: newly diagnosed GD, antithyroid drugs for less than 3 months. Scientists built the TCR library using RNA that was extracted from PBMCs. With 6 bases clipped from V and 10 bases from J, the junction kept 9 bases outside the gene matches. CDR3 length: 14 residues. The germline CDR1 and CDR2 sequences are DFQATT and SNEGSKA (reference sequence). Details on this clonotype: Antigen unknown.

Building of the TCR beta libraries involved iRepertoire HTBI primers and Arm-PCR of CDR3 regions. Each CDR3 protein is one row after TCRdb ran MiXCR on the multiplex PCR reads. The table records under 250,000 distinct CDR3 sequences, about 19% of them present only once. Study-level findings and limits: The study found TRBV28, TRBJ1-2 and TRBJ2-5 favored in persistent disease.

The same sample was also used in a study of T cells in Graves' hyperthyroidism and ophthalmopathy. Per that study: Subjects aged 18 to 65 presented with newly diagnosed hyperthyroidism of less than 2 months' duration. Clonotypes that were expanded in thyroid above 0.001 mostly appeared in blood too.

The chain has TRBV20-1 and TRBJ1-6, with TRBD1 identical over 10 bases. The receptor comes from a woman aged 25-40 years with Graves disease. Sequencing was performed on peripheral blood mononuclear cells (PBMCs), taken at new diagnosis, from a patient treated with antithyroid drugs. CDR3 nucleotide sequence: TGCAGTGCCCCGCCGGGACAGGGGATATCACCCCTCCACTTT. Encoded protein: CSAPPGQGISPLHF.